A single TCR beta chain is shown here with its context. Germline V gives CDR1 SGHRS, CDR2 YFSETQ. The CDR3 has 13 amino acids. V dropped 3 bases and J dropped 7; count of bases not matched to a gene: 3. Sequenced by immunoSEQ multiplex PCR; TCRdb stores in-frame clones only, minus some. Among 15,000 or so clones listed, roughly 86% were seen once. The sample is drawn from a study of blood T cell repertoires in COVID-19. Study summary: The study drew acute and convalescent COVID-19 samples from the United States, Italy and Spain.

This TCR was recovered from a human donor in a cohort sampled during active COVID-19. The sequencing sample was made of peripheral blood. The rearrangement uses TRBV5-1 and TRBJ2-4; 8 bases are shared with TRBD1. CDR3: CASSYRQGNIQYF. The CDR3 bases are TGCGCCAGCAGCTACAGACAGGGGAACATTCAGTACTTC.